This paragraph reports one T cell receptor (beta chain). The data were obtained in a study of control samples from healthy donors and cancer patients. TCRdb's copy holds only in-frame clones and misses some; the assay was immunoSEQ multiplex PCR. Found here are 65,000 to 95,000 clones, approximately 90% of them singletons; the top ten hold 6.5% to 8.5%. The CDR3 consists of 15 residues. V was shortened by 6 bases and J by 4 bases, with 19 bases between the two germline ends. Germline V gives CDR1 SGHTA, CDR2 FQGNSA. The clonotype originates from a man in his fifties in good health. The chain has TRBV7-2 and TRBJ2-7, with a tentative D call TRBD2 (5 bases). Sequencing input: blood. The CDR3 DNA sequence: TGTGCCAGCAGTCCTAGGACTCGAGATATTTACGAGCAGTACTTC. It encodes CASSPRTRDIYEQYF.